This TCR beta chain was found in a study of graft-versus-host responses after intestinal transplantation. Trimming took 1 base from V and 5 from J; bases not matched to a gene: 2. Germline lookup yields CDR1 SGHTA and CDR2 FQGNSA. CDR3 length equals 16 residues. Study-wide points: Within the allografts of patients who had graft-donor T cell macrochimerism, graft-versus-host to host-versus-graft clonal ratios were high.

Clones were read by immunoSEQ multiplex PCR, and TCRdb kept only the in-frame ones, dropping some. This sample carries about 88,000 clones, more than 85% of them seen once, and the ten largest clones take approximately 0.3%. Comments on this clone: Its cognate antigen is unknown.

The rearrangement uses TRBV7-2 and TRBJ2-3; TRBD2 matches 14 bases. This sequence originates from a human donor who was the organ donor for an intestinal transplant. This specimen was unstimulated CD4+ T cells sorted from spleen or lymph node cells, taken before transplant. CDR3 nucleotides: TGTGCCAGCAGCTTAGGAGGGACTAGCGGGGGAGATACGCAGTATTTT. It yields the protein CASSLGGTSGGDTQYF.